These T cell receptor beta chains were read from a single sample in a study of OX40 agonist ivuxolimab in advanced cancers. Sequencing was performed with immunoSEQ multiplex PCR; in TCRdb, only in-frame clones are kept and a portion is missing. The sample comprises about 40,000 clones, more than 70% of which are singletons, and about an eighth rests with the top ten. Source: CD4+ or CD8+ T cells sorted from blood, taken in a trial of the OX40 agonist ivuxolimab. Receptors were obtained from an adult with an advanced solid tumor such as melanoma, head and neck, liver or kidney cancer. CDR3s include the opening cysteine and the closing phenylalanine or tryptophan. The D gene is left open where the match is weak. Clone size is stated in some rows and not others, as once, few, many or a class when expanded.

J gene	D gene	V gene	clone size	CDR3 protein	CDR3 DNA
TRBJ2-7	TRBD1	TRBV10-3	NA	CAISGQGPAYEQYF	TGTGCCATCAGTGGACAGGGACCCGCCTACGAGCAGTACTTC
TRBJ2-7	TRBD2	TRBV5-1	NA	CASSFGGDYEQYF	TGCGCCAGCAGCTTCGGGGGGGACTACGAGCAGTACTTC
TRBJ1-2	NA	TRBV13	medium-sized	CASSLGAANTYGYTF	TGTGCCAGCAGCTTAGGGGCAGCCAATACCTATGGCTACACCTTC
TRBJ1-1	TRBD1	TRBV29-1	NA	CSVPPGQGDSTEAFF	TGCAGCGTCCCGCCCGGGCAGGGGGATAGCACTGAAGCTTTCTTT
TRBJ2-1	TRBD2	TRBV28	NA	CASSFLNAGGISEQFF	TGTGCCAGCAGTTTTTTAAACGCGGGAGGGATCAGTGAGCAGTTCTTC
TRBJ1-1	TRBD1	TRBV9	NA	CASSVGDSDTEAFF	TGTGCCAGCAGCGTAGGGGACAGCGACACTGAAGCTTTCTTT
TRBJ2-1	NA	TRBV29-1	NA	CSVYLWGRSYNEQFF	TGCAGCGTTTATTTGTGGGGGAGATCCTACAATGAGCAGTTCTTC
TRBJ2-1	TRBD1	TRBV6-1	NA	CASSEAGTGPNEQFF	TGTGCCAGCAGTGAAGCTGGGACAGGGCCGAATGAGCAGTTCTTC
TRBJ2-7	NA	TRBV19	NA	CASSPRTGLSYEQYF	TGTGCCAGTAGTCCCCGCACAGGCCTTTCCTACGAGCAGTACTTC
TRBJ1-2	NA	TRBV14	NA	CASSHYGTSRYGYTF	TGTGCCAGCAGCCATTACGGGACATCTCGCTATGGCTACACCTTC
TRBJ2-1	NA	TRBV5-1	medium-sized	CASSIEVGQDEQFF	TGCGCCAGCAGCATTGAGGTGGGCCAGGATGAGCAGTTCTTC
TRBJ1-1	TRBD1	TRBV5-1	NA	CASSLSGQGSTEAFF	TGCGCCAGCAGCTTGTCGGGACAGGGGAGCACTGAAGCTTTCTTT
TRBJ2-2	NA	TRBV5-4	NA	CASSLYGAGELFF	TGTGCCAGCAGCTTGTACGGGGCCGGGGAGCTGTTTTTT
TRBJ2-1	NA	TRBV14	once	CASSPASNEQFF	TGTGCCAGCAGTCCAGCCAGCAATGAGCAGTTCTTC
TRBJ2-7	TRBD1	TRBV5-5	NA	CASSIRDRYYEQYF	TGTGCCAGCAGCATCCGGGACAGATATTACGAGCAGTACTTC
TRBJ2-5	TRBD2	TRBV11-2	few	CASSLRLAGDETQYF	TGTGCCAGCAGCCTCCGACTAGCGGGAGACGAGACCCAGTACTTC
TRBJ1-4	NA	TRBV12-5	NA	CASGGAATNEKLFF	TGTGCTAGTGGTGGGGCCGCCACTAATGAAAAACTGTTTTTT
TRBJ2-3	NA	TRBV27	NA	CASSLRVREVQDTQYF	TGTGCCAGCAGTTTAAGGGTCAGGGAAGTGCAAGATACGCAGTATTTT
TRBJ1-2	NA	TRBV2	NA	CASSELAASNYGYTF	TGTGCCAGCAGTGAACTGGCAGCCTCCAACTATGGCTACACCTTC
TRBJ2-3	TRBD1	TRBV7-9	NA	CASRPGQGKTDTQYF	TGTGCCAGCAGACCCGGACAGGGGAAGACAGATACGCAGTATTTT
TRBJ2-2	NA	TRBV5-1	NA	CASSLGIGEDTGELFF	TGCGCCAGCAGCTTGGGGATCGGGGAAGACACCGGGGAGCTGTTTTTT
TRBJ2-1	TRBD1	TRBV28	NA	CASSPRQGGNEQFF	TGTGCCAGCAGCCCAAGACAGGGGGGGAATGAGCAGTTCTTC
TRBJ1-4	NA	TRBV5-1	NA	CASSFGREAEKLFF	TGCGCCAGCAGTTTCGGCCGGGAAGCTGAAAAACTGTTTTTT
TRBJ1-2	TRBD1	TRBV28	NA	CASNPRQGDAYTF	TGTGCCAGCAATCCCCGTCAGGGGGATGCCTACACCTTC
TRBJ2-1	NA	TRBV29-1	NA	CSVEGGASNEQFF	TGCAGCGTTGAGGGGGGAGCCTCCAATGAGCAGTTCTTC
TRBJ1-5	NA	TRBV19	few	CASSIKGMGNQPQHF	TGTGCCAGTAGTATTAAGGGGATGGGCAATCAGCCCCAGCATTTT
TRBJ2-3	NA	TRBV5-1	NA	CASSLGIGTFTTDTQYF	TGCGCCAGCAGCTTGGGGATAGGGACATTTACCACAGATACGCAGTATTTT
TRBJ2-7	TRBD2	TRBV7-9	NA	CASSSERDSLYEQYF	TGTGCCAGCAGCTCTGAGCGGGACTCCCTTTACGAGCAGTACTTC
TRBJ2-7	NA	TRBV6-5	NA	CASSYSEHEIYEQYF	TGTGCCAGCAGTTACTCAGAGCATGAGATCTACGAGCAGTACTTC
TRBJ2-3	TRBD1	TRBV7-9	once	CASRPRDRGYEDTQYF	TGTGCCAGCAGGCCCCGGGACAGGGGTTATGAAGATACGCAGTATTTT
TRBJ1-2	NA	TRBV6-5	few	CASTTPPNYGYTF	TGTGCCAGCACTACCCCCCCTAACTATGGCTACACCTTC
TRBJ1-2	NA	TRBV6-5	NA	CASSEVPQDGYTF	TGTGCCAGCAGTGAAGTACCACAGGATGGCTACACCTTC
TRBJ1-5	NA	TRBV27	few	CASSPPDQPQHF	TGTGCCAGCAGTCCCCCAGATCAGCCCCAGCATTTT
TRBJ2-1	NA	TRBV7-2	NA	CASSLPPYNEQFF	TGTGCCAGCAGCTTACCTCCTTACAATGAGCAGTTCTTC
TRBJ2-5	NA	TRBV10-2	NA	CASRSREWETQYF	TGCGCCAGCAGGAGTAGAGAATGGGAGACCCAGTACTTC
TRBJ2-1	NA	TRBV11-2	NA	CASEAGQGNEQFF	TGTGCCAGCGAAGCAGGGCAGGGGAATGAGCAGTTCTTC
TRBJ2-2	NA	TRBV5-6	NA	CASSLGPGELFF	TGTGCCAGCAGCTTGGGCCCCGGGGAGCTGTTTTTT